This T cell receptor beta chain was observed in a study of identical twins (dated by TCRdb to the mid-2010s). Background on the whole study: To test whether fetal clonotypes persist, this study deep-sequenced TCR alpha and beta repertoires from monozygotic twins, from unrelated adults of various ages, and from cord blood. To rule out contamination, replicate twin experiments were performed at different times with different library preparation protocols. General conclusions and limits of the study: In beta out-of-frame sequences, excess twin sharing was weaker, because having fewer shared sequences lowered the signal-to-noise ratio. Conclusions relied on cross-sectional statistical analysis, since the same donors could not be followed over many years. Out-of-frame TCR alpha sequences shared between twins showed an excess of low generation-probability sequences compared with coincidental sharing between unrelated individuals. Fewer insertions were carried by abundant cord blood beta clonotypes, a similar but weaker trend appeared in young adult naive repertoires, and no such trend appeared in memory repertoires. Zero-insertion analyses could be partly confounded by invariant T cells such as MAIT and iNKT, although diverse VJ usage argued against such confounding for most clonotypes. Out-of-frame TCR alpha sharing in monozygotic twins was systematically underestimated by recombination models, whereas sharing between unrelated individuals was in agreement with the recombination models.

Sequences MDHEN (CDR1) and SYDVKM (CDR2) are obtained from the germline V gene. Measured from the cysteine to the phenylalanine, the CDR3 is 14 residues long. Of all the DNA, just the CDR3 is kept, 42 bases in frame from base 1. V was cut back by 8 bases and J by 1 base, leaving a gap of 13 bases between them. The method behind the library was 5' RACE. Sequenced on an Illumina HiSeq 2000. Template switching added a universal primer binding site, and the final cDNA carried a unique molecular identifier that allowed TCR cDNA molecules to be counted accurately. Specific primers in the conserved constant-segment region were used to synthesize first-strand cDNA for TCR alpha and beta chains. Each cDNA library was double barcoded, with a SMART-Mk sample barcode plus Illumina barcodes, to control for contamination. TruSeq adapter sequences and Illumina sample barcodes were added in two successive PCR steps. The Illumina HiSeq platform was used with custom primers to sequence TCR alpha and beta cDNA libraries. On the authors' methods: Raw reads were processed with MiGEC to extract unique molecular identifiers, and MiXCR was used to determine CDR3 positions. Recombination models were inferred per individual with the repgenHMM and IGoR tools using an EM algorithm. Shared clonotypes were analyzed with the tcR package in R, and sharing was normalized by the product of cloneset sizes. To study raw recombination without the effects of thymic and clonal selection, out-of-frame nonproductive sequences were analyzed. The public reads were run again by TCRdb, first through fastp at Q25 and then through MiXCR, and only productive beta chains were kept. Rows with a matching CDR3 protein are joined into one entry that keeps the most common DNA and genes. The V and J calls reflect TCRdb's pipeline rather than the authors' work. The sample data list 260,000 or so distinct CDR3 sequences, and approximately 7.8% of these were observed just once. The top ten clones comprise under 6% of the sample.

All donors were healthy Caucasians. The twin cohort comprised three pairs of female monozygotic twins, all aged about 18 to 30 years. Positive isolation kits from Invitrogen were used to isolate the CD4+ and CD8+ T cell populations. Comments on this clonotype: Its antigen remains undetermined. No much larger clonotype is one base removed from it; base qualities were not supplied.

These data also formed part of another study, on yellow fever vaccine responses in identical twins. Drawing on the second study: According to the authors, in identical twins the way T cells responded to vaccination appeared partly convergent and partly personalized. The study precisely tracked vaccine-responding T cell clones in identical twins.

This receptor chain uses TRBV28 and TRBJ2-3, with the D gene not confidently named. The source material was CD8+ T cells sorted from blood. This TCR was recovered from a woman in her late teens or twenties in good health. In nucleotides, the sequence is TGTGCCAGCCACTTGGGAAGTCGCACAGATACGCAGTATTTT. It translates as CASHLGSRTDTQYF. The entire variable domain, with the stretches around the CDR3 drawn from the reference TRBV28 and TRBJ2-3 proteins, is DVKVTQSSRYLVKRTGEKVFLECVQDMDHENMFWYRQDPGLGLRLIYFSYDVKMKEKGDIPEGYSVSREKKERFSLILESASTNQTSMYLCASHLGSRTDTQYFGPGTRLTVL.